Listed below are T cell receptor beta chains from one sample, sequenced in a study of blood T cells in healthy people across ages. One entry per CDR3 protein, called by TCRdb with MiXCR from the 5' RACE reads. The data show 1.5 million to 2 million distinct CDR3 sequences, 28% seen once. The sample consisted of blood. The receptor source for this set is a woman younger than 45 in good health. CDR3s include the opening cysteine and the closing phenylalanine or tryptophan. D genes are given only for firm matches. Clone sizes are given selectively: once, few, many, or a class where the clone is expanded.

j_call	d_call	v_call	clone_size	cdr3_nt	cdr3_aa
TRBJ2-6	.	TRBV27	many	TGTGCCAGCAGTTTACGGGTTCCTGGGGCCAACGTCCTGACTTTC	CASSLRVPGANVLTF
TRBJ2-7	.	TRBV5-1	.	TGCGCCTGCGCAAGGGGGGACGGAGCCTACGAGCAGTACTTC	CACARGDGAYEQYF
TRBJ2-1	.	TRBV5-6	many	TGTGCCAGCAGCTTGAACAGGCTTCGGAATGAGCAGTTCTTC	CASSLNRLRNEQFF
TRBJ2-7	.	TRBV7-6	many	TGTGCCAGCAGCAAAGGGGGCGAGCAGTACTTC	CASSKGGEQYF
TRBJ2-1	.	TRBV20-1	few	TGCAGTGCTAGAGATAGCGGAGGGGGGAACTACAATGAGCAGTTCTTC	CSARDSGGGNYNEQFF
TRBJ2-5	.	TRBV5-1	.	TGCGCCAGCAGCTCCTATCTGGGGCTTCAAGAGACCCAGTACTTC	CASSSYLGLQETQYF
TRBJ2-7	TRBD1	TRBV4-1	few	TGCGCCAGCAGCCAAGGGCGGCAGGGGGTTACGTACGAGCAGTACTTC	CASSQGRQGVTYEQYF
TRBJ2-1	TRBD2	TRBV7-2	few	TGTGCCAGCAGCCCCGGGCCGACTAGCGTGGGTGAGCAGTTCTTC	CASSPGPTSVGEQFF
TRBJ2-7	.	TRBV12-3/TRBV12-4	.	TGTGCCAGCAGTTTTAGAGGGAGAACAGACGAGCAGTACTTC	CASSFRGRTDEQYF
TRBJ1-4	.	TRBV28	.	TGTGCCAGCAGTCTTGGGGAGTTTCTGGGTGAAAAACTGTTTTTT	CASSLGEFLGEKLFF
TRBJ2-5	.	TRBV15	.	TGTGCCACCAGCAGAGAACAGGGGAGGGAGACCCAGTACTTC	CATSREQGRETQYF
TRBJ1-2	.	TRBV10-3	.	TGTGCCATCAGTGACGGAACAGCTAACTATGGCTACACCTTC	CAISDGTANYGYTF
TRBJ2-3	TRBD2	TRBV29-1	.	TGCAGCGTCGGGGTGCGGGAGCAAACAGATACGCAGTATTTT	CSVGVREQTDTQYF
TRBJ2-5	TRBD1	TRBV5-1	many	TGCGCCAGCAGCTCCCCGGGACAGATGTCTACGGGGCAGTACTTC	CASSSPGQMSTGQYF
TRBJ1-5	TRBD1	TRBV7-9	.	TGTGCCAGCAGCTTAGACCGCAGGGGGGTCGGACAGCCCCAGCATTTT	CASSLDRRGVGQPQHF
TRBJ2-1	TRBD1	TRBV5-1	.	TGCGCCAGCAGCTCTAGACAGGGGGTGGTTGAGCAGTTCTTC	CASSSRQGVVEQFF
TRBJ2-3	TRBD2	TRBV4-1	few	TGCGCCAGCAGCCAAGGCAACCCCGGGACTAGCGGGGTTCCTAGCACAGATACGCAGTATTTT	CASSQGNPGTSGVPSTDTQYF
TRBJ1-2	.	TRBV20-1	few	TGCAGTGCCAACCAGGGTAATGGCTACACCTTC	CSANQGNGYTF
TRBJ1-1	TRBD1	TRBV27	few	TGTGCCAGCAGTTCCAGGCTGACAGGGATGGATGAAGCTTTCTTT	CASSSRLTGMDEAFF
TRBJ1-4	.	TRBV2	.	TGTGCCAGCAATACGGGCAGGGAGAGTGAAAAACTGTTTTTT	CASNTGRESEKLFF
TRBJ2-1	.	TRBV20-1	.	TGCAGTGCTAGAACCCCATCCTGGGACGGGGAGCAGTTCTTC	CSARTPSWDGEQFF
TRBJ1-1	.	TRBV2	.	TGTGCCAGCAGTGAAATAACCGGGGGTGAAGCTTTCTTT	CASSEITGGEAFF
TRBJ1-4	.	TRBV6-1	once	TGTGCCAGCGACGGGGTCCACAGAGGAGCTAATGAAAAACTGTTTTTT	CASDGVHRGANEKLFF
TRBJ2-7	.	TRBV20-1	.	TGCAGTGCTAGAGATGAGAAGGGGCGAAATTTCTACGAGCAGTACTTC	CSARDEKGRNFYEQYF
TRBJ2-3	.	TRBV5-1	.	TGCGCCAGCAGAAGGACGATGAGCACAGATACGCAGTATTTT	CASRRTMSTDTQYF
TRBJ2-6	TRBD1	TRBV5-1	many	TGCGCCAGCAGCTTGGAGGGACAGGGTGTTCCTGGGGCCAACGTCCTGACTTTC	CASSLEGQGVPGANVLTF
TRBJ1-2	.	TRBV24-1	few	TGTGCCACCAGTGATCCTGACAGGCTGTATGGCTACACCTTC	CATSDPDRLYGYTF
TRBJ2-2	TRBD1	TRBV18	.	TGTGCCAGCTCAACTAGGACAGGAGCGAACACCGGGGAGCTGTTTTTT	CASSTRTGANTGELFF
TRBJ1-2	.	TRBV20-1	.	TGCAGTGCAGGGGGTGGAGGGTTTCTAGGAGGCTACACCTTC	CSAGGGGFLGGYTF
TRBJ1-1	.	TRBV11-2	few	TGTGCCAGCAGCTTAGTCTGGACAGTAAAAAACACTGAAGCTTTCTTT	CASSLVWTVKNTEAFF
TRBJ2-3	.	TRBV12-3/TRBV12-4	.	TGTGCCAGCAGTCCACACAGGGATCGCACAGATACGCAGTATTTT	CASSPHRDRTDTQYF
TRBJ1-2	.	TRBV12-3/TRBV12-4	.	TGTGCCAGCACCCCAACAGGGAACTATGGCTACACCTTC	CASTPTGNYGYTF
TRBJ1-4	.	TRBV5-1	.	TGCGCCAGCAGCTTGAGTTACGGGGCCTTTAATGAAAAACTGTTTTTT	CASSLSYGAFNEKLFF
TRBJ2-3	.	TRBV7-3	.	TGTGCCAGCTCCCTAATGGATAGCACAGATACGCAGTATTTT	CASSLMDSTDTQYF
TRBJ2-1	.	TRBV4-1	many	TGCGCCAGCAGCCAAGATCCCTTGAACAGCTACAATGAGCAGTTCTTC	CASSQDPLNSYNEQFF
TRBJ2-1	TRBD1	TRBV24-1	few	TGTGCCTCCTGGAGAAATAAGGACAGGGATTGGGCTATAGAACTCGATGAGCAGTTCTTC	CASWRNKDRDWAIELDEQFF
TRBJ1-2	.	TRBV6-2/TRBV6-3	.	TGTGCCAGCAGACCGACCCAAGCGGTTCTCGGCTACACCTTC	CASRPTQAVLGYTF
TRBJ2-7	TRBD2	TRBV12-3/TRBV12-4	few	TGTGCCAGCAGTTCCGGACTAGCGGAACTATACGAGCAGTACTTC	CASSSGLAELYEQYF
TRBJ1-1	TRBD1	TRBV10-3	many	TGTGCCATCACCGCCCAGGGGGACACTGAAGCTTTCTTT	CAITAQGDTEAFF
TRBJ2-1	TRBD2	TRBV12-3/TRBV12-4	few	TGTGCCAGCAACTCGGGACTAGCGGGCAATGAGCAGTTCTTC	CASNSGLAGNEQFF
TRBJ2-7	.	TRBV5-1	.	TGCGCCAGCAGCTTTCATCCCACGCAGGGGAGCGCGGAGCAGTACTTC	CASSFHPTQGSAEQYF
TRBJ2-5	.	TRBV5-8	many	TGTGCCAGCAGCTTGGCGGGTCGATATGGAAGGTACTTC	CASSLAGRYGRYF
TRBJ1-2	.	TRBV12-3/TRBV12-4	few	TGTGCCAGCAGTTTAATGGGTAACTATGGCTACACCTTC	CASSLMGNYGYTF
TRBJ2-7	.	TRBV5-1	many	TGCGCCAGCAGCTTGACAGTGAGCTCCTACGAGCAGTACTTC	CASSLTVSSYEQYF
TRBJ2-1	.	TRBV12-3/TRBV12-4	.	TGTGCCGGCAATACAGCGACAGACAATGAGCAGTTCTTC	CAGNTATDNEQFF
TRBJ1-5	TRBD1	TRBV10-3	many	TGTGCCATCAGGCGGACAGGGGATCAGCCCCAGCATTTT	CAIRRTGDQPQHF
TRBJ2-6	.	TRBV4-2	.	TGTGCCAGCAGCCAAGGGGGCCTGGATTCTGGGGCCAACGTCCTGACTTTC	CASSQGGLDSGANVLTF
TRBJ2-7	.	TRBV11-2	few	TGTGCCAGCAGCGAGGGGGTATACTACGAGCAGTACTTC	CASSEGVYYEQYF
TRBJ2-3	TRBD2	TRBV20-1	many	TGCAGTGCTTCGCGGACTAGCGGGAGCTTGCTCACAGATACGCAGTATTTT	CSASRTSGSLLTDTQYF
TRBJ2-1	TRBD2	TRBV20-1	.	TGCAGTGCAGCCGGGACTAGCGGGAGGAATAATGAGCAGTTCTTC	CSAAGTSGRNNEQFF